This TCR beta chain was recovered during a study of blood T cells in healthy people across ages. Study-wide results and limits: Per million T cells, the diversity of TCR beta decreased roughly linearly as age advanced.

For the second PCR, which ran for roughly 7 to 11 cycles, a sample-barcoded 5' primer and a J-beta primer mix were used. TCRdb processed the 5' RACE reads anew with MiXCR; each CDR3 protein has one entry. This table holds approximately 810,000 distinct CDR3 sequences, about 37% found once. V lost 8 bases and J lost 2, with 13 bases in between. This CDR3 is 13 amino acids long. CDR1 is MNHEY and CDR2 is SMNVEV in the germline V gene (reference sequence). Ten or more counts support this clonotype. Antigen unknown. The chain employs TRBV27 and TRBJ2-7; D unresolved. This TCR came from a man aged 18-30 years in good health. The sample taken for sequencing was blood. The CDR3 is CASSYQVAYEQYF. In DNA, the CDR3 is TGTGCCAGCTCATACCAGGTTGCCTACGAGCAGTACTTC.